The source of this T cell receptor (beta chain) is a study of T cell repertoires in ileal Crohn's disease. Only in-frame clones appear in the TCRdb table, and some are missing; sequencing was by immunoSEQ multiplex PCR. The sample gives about 8,000 clones, roughly 95% of which show up once; approximately 0.21% is in the top ten. The V segment lost 7 bases and the J segment 7 bases; nucleotides outside the gene matches: 7. Germline V lookup: CDR1 MNHEY, CDR2 SVGAGI. The CDR3 length is 13 residues. The sample taken for sequencing was ileal tissue. The TCR sequence derives from an adult with Crohn's disease. The chain carries TRBV6-5 and TRBJ2-1; 7 bases are a match to TRBD2. The CDR3, as DNA: TGTGCCAGCAAGGGACTAAGTCGTAATGAGCAGTTCTTC. It is translated as CASKGLSRNEQFF.